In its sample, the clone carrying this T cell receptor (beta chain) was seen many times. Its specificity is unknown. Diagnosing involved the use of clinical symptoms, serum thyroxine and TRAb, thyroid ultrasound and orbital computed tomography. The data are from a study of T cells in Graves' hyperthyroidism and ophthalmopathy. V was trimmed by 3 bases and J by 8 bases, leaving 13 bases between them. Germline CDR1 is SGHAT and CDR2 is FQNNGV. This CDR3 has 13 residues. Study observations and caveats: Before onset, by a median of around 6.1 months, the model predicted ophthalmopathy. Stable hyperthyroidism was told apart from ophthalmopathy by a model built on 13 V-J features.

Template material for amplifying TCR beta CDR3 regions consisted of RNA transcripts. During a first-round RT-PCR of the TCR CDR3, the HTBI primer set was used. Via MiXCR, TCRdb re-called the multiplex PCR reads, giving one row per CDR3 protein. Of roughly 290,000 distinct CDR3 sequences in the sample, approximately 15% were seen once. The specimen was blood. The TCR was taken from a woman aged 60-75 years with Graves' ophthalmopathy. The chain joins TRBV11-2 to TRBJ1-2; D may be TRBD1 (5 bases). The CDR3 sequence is CASSLGRLYGYTF. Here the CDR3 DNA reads TGTGCCAGCAGCTTGGGACGGCTTTACGGCTACACCTTC.